The source of this T cell receptor beta chain is a study of T cell responses to AZD1222 COVID-19 vaccine. Profiling relied on immunoSEQ multiplex PCR, and the TCRdb table lists in-frame clones only, not all of them. The sample records 180,000 or so clones, 70% to 90% being singletons. CDR3 length: 15 residues. The V and J ends lost 0 bases and 1 base respectively, with 12 bases between them. Germline V CDR1 and CDR2: SQVTM, ANQGSEA. The chain is built from TRBV29-1 and TRBJ1-1; D possibly corresponds to TRBD1 (5 bases). The clonotype comes from an adult who received the AZD1222 COVID-19 vaccine. The material was peripheral blood, obtained 28 days after the second AZD1222 dose. Here the CDR3 reads CSVEDGAGRNTEAFF. The CDR3 region has the DNA TGCAGCGTTGAAGATGGGGCGGGGCGGAACACTGAAGCTTTCTTT.